This entry lists 26 T cell receptor beta chains sequenced from one sample in a study of CD8 T cells in Susac syndrome. Random hexamers were used to reverse transcribe the RNA input (about 0.5 to 1 ug). Using its own MiXCR run on the immunoSEQ multiplex PCR reads, TCRdb lists one record per CDR3 protein. Here the sample spans a few hundred thousand distinct CDR3 sequences, 70% to 90% being singletons. Sample: CD8+ T cells from PBMCs. These receptors all stem from a human donor with multiple sclerosis.

The gene calls are TRBV6-1 and TRBJ1-3; the D gene is possibly TRBD1 (5 bases). Germline-derived CDR1 and CDR2 are MNHNS and SASEGT. The CDR3 length is 15 residues. Trimming removed 6 bases at V and 3 bases at J, with 15 bases between. In DNA form, the CDR3 reads TGTGCCAGCAGGGGCTTGGCGGGGGTTGGAAACACCATATATTTT. Encoded protein: CASRGLAGVGNTIYF.

Here the CDR3 reads CASSHPGQGYEQYF. CDR3 DNA: TGCGCCAGCAGCCACCCGGGACAGGGCTACGAGCAGTACTTC. V and J are TRBV4-1 and TRBJ2-7; 9 positions match TRBD1. CDR3 size: 14 residues. V shed 3 bases, J shed 3 bases, and the junction held 3 bases outside the gene matches. The germline CDR1 and CDR2 sequences are MGHRA and YSYEKL.

The V call is TRBV29-1, the J call TRBJ2-3; no reliable D call. The germline V gene has CDR1 SQVTM and CDR2 ANQGSEA. The CDR3 consists of 14 residues. V shed 2 bases and J shed 4 bases, with 13 bases lying between them. The CDR3 loop is CSVESAFDADTQYF. CDR3 DNA: TGCAGCGTTGAATCGGCTTTCGACGCAGATACGCAGTATTTT.

This clonotype came up a few times. The V call is TRBV6-5, the J call TRBJ2-2; 8 nucleotides line up with TRBD1. There are 15 residues in the CDR3. Unmatched junction bases numbered 3, after V lost 0 bases and J lost 6 bases. Germline lookup yields CDR1 MNHEY and CDR2 SVGAGI. The DNA for the CDR3 is TGTGCCAGCAGTTACTCGACAGGGGTTCCCGGGGAGCTGTTTTTT. Its translation is CASSYSTGVPGELFF.

The chain carries TRBV5-1 and TRBJ2-1, with a possible D match to TRBD2 (5 bases). CDR1 is SGHRS and CDR2 is YFSETQ in the germline V gene. This CDR3 is built from 14 residues. V was shortened by 5 bases and J by 8 bases, with 17 bases between the two germline ends. Here the CDR3 reads CASRYTSPIDEQFF. CDR3 bases: TGCGCCAGCAGATACACTAGTCCAATTGATGAGCAGTTCTTC.

The rearrangement uses TRBV20-1 and TRBJ2-7, with 9 bases aligning to TRBD1. CDR1 and CDR2 (germline): DFQATT, SNEGSKA (reference sequence). This CDR3 spans 15 amino acids. The V gene end was trimmed by 2 bases and the J gene end by 2 bases; junction bases not matched to a gene: 7. CDR3 in amino acids: CSARIRDRAPYEQYF. The CDR3 nucleotides are TGCAGTGCTAGAATCCGGGACAGGGCCCCCTACGAGCAGTACTTC.

This chain uses TRBV15 with TRBJ1-3; unclear D gene. Deletions cut 0 bases from V and 8 bases from J, with 5 bases between. This CDR3 comprises 12 residues. Germline values: CDR1 LNHNV, CDR2 YYDKDF (reference sequence). The CDR3: CATSREADTIYF. The CDR3 DNA reads TGTGCCACCAGCAGAGAGGCGGACACCATATATTTT.

The chain employs TRBV6-1 and TRBJ2-7, with 8 bases fitting TRBD2. Trimming took 3 bases from V and 4 from J; bases not matched to a gene: 20. The germline V gene has CDR1 MNHNS and CDR2 SASEGT. The CDR3 consists of 19 residues. The CDR3 DNA follows: TGTGCCAGCAGTGACCTTAGCGGGAAGGGTATTCGGGTTCTATACGAGCAGTACTTC. The encoded protein is CASSDLSGKGIRVLYEQYF.

As DNA, the CDR3 is TGTGCCAGCAGCCAAGACGTTGGCCCCTACGAGCAGTACTTC. It encodes CASSQDVGPYEQYF. The V gene is TRBV3-1, the J gene TRBJ2-7; D is unresolved. CDR3 length: 14 residues. The V end lost 0 bases, the J end lost 2 bases, and 8 bases lay between the germline ends. CDR1 and CDR2 from the germline V gene are LGHDT and YNNKEL (reference sequence).

The count of this clonotype is one. Compared with germline, one end of the junction differs, possibly owing to a read error. V usage is TRBV7-9 and J usage is TRBJ2-5, with D unresolved. From germline, CDR1 is SEHNR and CDR2 FQNEAQ (reference sequence). CDR3 length: 12 amino acids. The CDR3 DNA reads as TGTGCCAGCGGCTTAGGATCAGGGACCCAGTACTTC. Translating gives CASGLGSGTQYF.

CDR3 amino acids: CASSRRTGTRNEQFF. The CDR3 DNA reads TGTGCCAGTTCAAGAAGGACCGGTACGCGGAATGAGCAGTTCTTC. The chain carries TRBV19 and TRBJ2-1, with D hard to call. CDR3 length equals 15 residues. The ends were cut back, 8 bases at V and 7 bases at J, with 21 bases in the middle. CDR1 LNHDA and CDR2 SQIVND come from the germline V gene (reference sequence). Supplemented by reference TRBV19 and TRBJ2-1, the full variable domain reads DGGITQSPKYLFRKEGQNVTLSCEQNLNHDAMYWYRQDPGQGLRLIYYSQIVNDFQKGDIAEGYSVSREKKESFPLTVTSAQKNPTAFYLCASSRRTGTRNEQFFGPGTRLTVL.

The rearrangement uses TRBV29-1 and TRBJ2-7; D perhaps matches TRBD1 (6 bases). CDR1 SQVTM and CDR2 ANQGSEA come from the germline V gene. This CDR3 comprises 13 residues. Trimming took 4 bases from V and 2 from J, leaving 12 bases between them. The CDR3 sequence: CSVGRTEPYEQYF. The DNA of the CDR3 is TGCAGCGTTGGCAGGACAGAACCCTACGAGCAGTACTTC.

The chain links TRBV20-1 to TRBJ2-5; no clear D gene. In germline, CDR1 is DFQATT, CDR2 SNEGSKA (reference sequence). Trimming left V 4 bases short and J 1 base short, with 10 bases between. This CDR3 is built from 13 residues. DNA of the CDR3: TGCAGTGCTAACTCAGAGATCCAAGAGACCCAGTACTTC. Its translation is CSANSEIQETQYF.

The chain joins TRBV6-2 or TRBV6-3 to TRBJ2-2, with 10 bases matching TRBD2. This CDR3 region has 15 residues. V was clipped by 5 bases and J by 3 bases; unmatched bases: 3. Germline assignment: CDR1 MNHEY and CDR2 SVGEGT. CDR3: CASSLLAGDTGELFF. The CDR3 DNA sequence: TGTGCCAGCAGTCTTCTAGCGGGAGACACCGGGGAGCTGTTTTTT.

This chain links TRBV19 with TRBJ2-7; TRBD1 matches 9 bases. V lost 3 bases, J lost 5 bases, and 8 bases stayed unmatched. Germline V gene sequence: CDR1 LNHDA, CDR2 SQIVND (reference sequence). This CDR3 spans 15 amino acids. The CDR3 sequence: CASSIRDRVFDEQYF. CDR3 DNA sequence: TGTGCCAGTAGTATCCGGGACAGGGTATTCGACGAGCAGTACTTC.

This clonotype turned up a few times. The chain employs TRBV6-1 and TRBJ1-5; a possible D gene is TRBD1 (5 bases). The CDR3 sequence is 15 residues long. Germline CDR1 is MNHNS and CDR2 is SASEGT. Trimming stripped 6 bases from V and 0 bases from J, with 12 bases between. CDR3 sequence reads: CASSPGRYSNQPQHF. In DNA form, the CDR3 reads TGTGCCAGCAGCCCGGGACGATATAGCAATCAGCCCCAGCATTTT.

The chain links TRBV4-1 to TRBJ2-1, with 7 bases identical to TRBD2. V lost 2 bases, J lost 14 bases, and 9 bases stayed unmatched. This CDR3 is 13 amino acids long. Germline V gene lookup returns CDR1 MGHRA and CDR2 YSYEKL. In DNA form, the CDR3 reads TGCGCCAGCAGCCAACAGGGAGGGATGTCGAAGTTCTTC. It translates to CASSQQGGMSKFF.

The chain joins TRBV6-1 to TRBJ1-5, with a tentative D call TRBD1 (5 bases). This CDR3 is 16 amino acids long. V was pared by 6 bases and J by 3 bases, with 18 bases between. Germline CDR1 reads MNHNS; CDR2 reads SASEGT. In DNA, the CDR3 is TGTGCCAGCAGCCTTATCGTTCCTGGGGCCAATCAGCCCCAGCATTTT. This codes for CASSLIVPGANQPQHF.

CDR3 DNA: TGCAGCGTTGGGGGCTCTGGGGGATCCTACAATGAGCAGTTCTTC. Protein: CSVGGSGGSYNEQFF. The chain recombines TRBV29-1 with TRBJ2-1; D is possibly TRBD1 or TRBD2 (5 bases each). With 4 bases removed from V and 1 base from J, the gap between germline ends came to 14 bases. Germline values: CDR1 SQVTM, CDR2 ANQGSEA. The CDR3 loop spans 15 amino acids.

The chain employs TRBV7-2 and TRBJ1-1; D ambiguous. Trimming shortened V by 4 bases and J by 0 bases, and 18 bases separated the two germline ends. Germline loops: CDR1 SGHTA, CDR2 FQGNSA. This CDR3 contains 17 residues. In nucleotides, the CDR3 is TGTGCCAGCAGCTCACGGTTGGACGGACTCATGAACACTGAAGCTTTCTTT. It encodes CASSSRLDGLMNTEAFF.

V usage is TRBV12-3 or TRBV12-4 and J usage is TRBJ2-3; 8 bases align to TRBD1. With 5 bases clipped from V and 6 bases from J, the junction kept 7 bases outside the gene matches. The CDR3 is 14 residues long. The CDR3 DNA follows: TGTGCCAGCAGTCCTTCAGGGGGCGGGGATACGCAGTATTTT. Translation: CASSPSGGGDTQYF.

The chain is built from TRBV9 and TRBJ2-1, with TRBD2 identical over 14 bases. Germline loops: CDR1 SGDLS, CDR2 YYNGEE. V was pared by 2 bases and J by 8 bases, with 3 bases of the junction left unmatched. This CDR3 is built from 15 residues. The chain's CDR3 is CASSVGTSGSDEQFF. The CDR3 DNA follows: TGTGCCAGCAGCGTCGGGACTAGCGGGAGCGATGAGCAGTTCTTC.

The chain has TRBV4-1 and TRBJ2-7; D is unclear. Germline values: CDR1 MGHRA, CDR2 YSYEKL. The V gene lost 1 base and the J gene lost 3 bases, with 13 bases spanning the gap. This CDR3 has 15 residues. The CDR3 DNA reads as TGCGCCAGCAGCCAAGGATTAGGGCCCCACTACGAGCAGTACTTC. Encoded protein: CASSQGLGPHYEQYF.

This clonotype came up once. The rearrangement uses TRBV7-8 and TRBJ2-1; the D is unclear. With 4 bases removed from V and 0 bases from J, the gap between germline ends came to 13 bases. In germline, CDR1 is SGHVS, CDR2 FQNEAQ. CDR3 length: 16 residues. CDR3 in amino acids: CASSSRHQGSYNEQFF. Written as DNA, the CDR3 is TGTGCCAGCAGCTCCCGACATCAAGGCTCCTACAATGAGCAGTTCTTC.

The chain is built from TRBV6-1 and TRBJ2-5; a weak D match, TRBD2 (6 bases). Between the trimmed V and J ends, which lost 6 bases and 7 bases, there was a span of 12 bases. The germline CDR1 and CDR2 sequences are MNHNS and SASEGT. CDR3 length: 12 residues. The CDR3 DNA is TGTGCCAGCAGGCCTAGCGAGGGGACCCAGTACTTC. Amino acids: CASRPSEGTQYF.

The genes are TRBV28 and TRBJ2-1, with unresolved D. From germline, CDR1 is MDHEN and CDR2 SYDVKM. The CDR3 loop spans 15 amino acids. The V end lost 4 bases, the J end lost 0 bases, and 10 bases lay between the germline ends. CDR3 sequence reads: CASSSRQSSYNEQFF. The CDR3 DNA reads as TGTGCCAGCAGTTCCCGCCAGAGCTCCTACAATGAGCAGTTCTTC. The whole variable domain, remainder taken from reference TRBV28 and TRBJ2-1, is DVKVTQSSRYLVKRTGEKVFLECVQDMDHENMFWYRQDPGLGLRLIYFSYDVKMKEKGDIPEGYSVSREKKERFSLILESASTNQTSMYLCASSSRQSSYNEQFFGPGTRLTVL.